Presented here are 23 T cell receptor beta chains from one specimen sequenced in a study of blood T cell repertoires in COVID-19 (dated by TCRdb to 2018 to 2021). Library generation was performed with the immunoSEQ multiplex PCR assay. TCRdb re-hosts the immuneACCESS table, in-frame sequences only. Its copies lack some clones; in the studies checked, an unresolved V gene accounts for under half of them, and the cause for the rest is not known. The sample includes around 100,000 clones, with less than 85% observed a single time. The ten largest clones take up 20% to 25% of the sample. Sequencing used peripheral blood. These receptors were obtained from a man aged 65 to 85 with active or convalescent COVID-19.

This chain links TRBV19 with TRBJ1-6, with 7 nucleotides matching TRBD1. Germline CDR1 LNHDA, CDR2 SQIVND (reference sequence). The CDR3 has 13 amino acids. The V and J ends lost 4 bases and 10 bases, in that order; junction bases with no gene match: 4. In DNA, the CDR3 is TGTGCCAGTAGTACCAGACAGGGCTCACCCCTCCACTTT. It translates to CASSTRQGSPLHF.

This clone has more than one count but fewer than ten. The gene calls are TRBV4-2 and TRBJ2-3; D possibly corresponds to TRBD2 (5 bases). Trimming took off 2 bases at V and 0 bases at J, with 15 bases between the two ends. Per germline, CDR1 LGHNA and CDR2 YNFKEQ. This CDR3 spans 17 amino acids. CDR3 DNA sequence: TGTGCCAGCAGCCAACGGGTGACGGGGTATAGCACAGATACGCAGTATTTT. Translated, it gives CASSQRVTGYSTDTQYF.

The chain uses TRBV3-1 (or the pseudogene TRBV3-2) and TRBJ1-2; TRBD1 aligns across 8 bases. Germline lookup yields CDR1 LGHDT and CDR2 YNNKEL (reference sequence). The length of the CDR3 is 14 residues. After removal of 3 bases from V and 8 bases from J, the junction contained 8 bases not matched to a gene. In DNA, the CDR3 is TGTGCCAGCAGCCAGGGACAGGTGGTGGGAGGCTACACCTTC. Translation gives CASSQGQVVGGYTF.

V usage is TRBV3-1 (or the pseudogene TRBV3-2) and J usage is TRBJ1-2; 7 bases align to TRBD1. CDR1 and CDR2 (germline): LGHDT, YNNKEL (reference sequence). This CDR3 is built from 15 residues. Trimming took 4 bases from V and 10 from J; bases not matched to a gene: 15. CDR3 amino acids: CASSLPDRAAHVYTF. CDR3 DNA sequence: TGTGCCAGCAGCCTGCCCGACAGGGCAGCTCATGTCTACACCTTC.

This clone came up a few times. This sequence joins TRBV30 and TRBJ1-1; D possibly corresponds to TRBD1 (5 bases). CDR1 is GTSNPN and CDR2 is SVGIG in the germline V gene (reference sequence). The CDR3 totals 13 residues. Trimming took off 0 bases at V and 2 bases at J, with 7 bases between the two ends. CDR3 nucleotide sequence: TGTGCCTGGAGTGTAGGGGTCAACACTGAAGCTTTCTTT. Amino acid sequence: CAWSVGVNTEAFF.

This clone was seen once. The CDR3 DNA sequence: TGTGCCAGCAGCTTAGTGAGGTCTGGAAACACCATATATTTT. This encodes CASSLVRSGNTIYF. The chain uses TRBV11-2 and TRBJ1-3; no definite D call. Deletions cut 1 base from V and 1 base from J, with 5 bases between. Germline V gives CDR1 SGHAT, CDR2 FQNNGV. The CDR3 covers 14 residues.

This rearrangement joins TRBV6-1 to TRBJ1-2; tentative D call: TRBD1 (5 bases). Germline CDR1 MNHNS, CDR2 SASEGT. The CDR3 sequence is 15 residues long. The germline V and J ends were trimmed by 2 bases and 9 bases, with 19 bases remaining between them. Written as DNA, the CDR3 is TGTGCCAGCAGTGAAAGTCTGGGTGGGGCAGGGAGCTACACCTTC. Its protein is CASSESLGGAGSYTF.

This clone has a single count. The V call is TRBV7-2, the J call TRBJ2-2, with TRBD1 as a possible D gene (6 bases). Per the germline V gene, CDR1 is SGHTA and CDR2 is FQGNSA. The CDR3 is 17 amino acids. V was shortened by 2 bases and J by 1 base, with 14 bases between the two germline ends. The CDR3 DNA reads TGTGCCAGCAGCTTAAGAACTGGGACAAAGAACACCGGGGAGCTGTTTTTT. Amino acids: CASSLRTGTKNTGELFF. The full variable domain, in which reference TRBV7-2 and TRBJ2-2 provide the parts outside the CDR3, is GAGVSQSPSNKVTEKGKDVELRCDPISGHTALYWYRQSLGQGLEFLIYFQGNSAPDKSGLPSDRFSAERTGGSVSTLTIQRTQQEDSAVYLCASSLRTGTKNTGELFFGEGSRLTVL.

This clone was seen only a few times. The chain has TRBV29-1 and TRBJ2-5, with 12 bases aligning to TRBD2. The trim removed 3 bases at V and 5 bases at J, leaving 4 bases unmatched. From germline, CDR1 is SQVTM and CDR2 ANQGSEA. The CDR3 runs 14 residues. The CDR3, as DNA: TGCAGCGTTGACCCGGGGACTAGCGGGGAGACCCAGTACTTC. This codes for CSVDPGTSGETQYF.

The chain couples TRBV7-2 to TRBJ2-2; 7 positions match TRBD1. Germline V gene sequence: CDR1 SGHTA, CDR2 FQGNSA. The CDR3 has 15 amino acids. With 5 bases clipped from V and 7 bases from J, the junction kept 10 bases outside the gene matches. This chain's CDR3 is CASSPGQAWGGELFF. For the CDR3, the DNA is TGTGCCAGCAGCCCTGGACAGGCCTGGGGCGGGGAGCTGTTTTTT.

Details on this clone: The germline gene is not matched at one end of the junction; a read error may be the cause. The V call is TRBV6-4, the J call TRBJ1-5, with 8 nucleotides matching TRBD1. This CDR3 comprises 16 residues. The germline V gene encodes CDR1 MRHNA and CDR2 SNTAGT. The CDR3 DNA reads TGTGCCAGCAATGACAGGGGCTCCCCCCGGGTAGGGCCCCAGCATTTT. Its translation is CASNDRGSPRVGPQHF.

The gene calls are TRBV27 and TRBJ1-2; 11 bases map to TRBD1. CDR3 length equals 14 residues. V lost 6 bases, J lost 8 bases, and 8 bases stayed unmatched. The germline CDR1 and CDR2 sequences are MNHEY and SMNVEV (reference sequence). The CDR3: CASRYGQGAGGYTF. The CDR3 DNA sequence: TGTGCCAGCAGATATGGACAGGGGGCGGGGGGCTACACCTTC.

The J gene is TRBJ1-5, the V gene TRBV2; TRBD1 agrees at 8 bases. The CDR3 spans 17 residues. V lost 8 bases and J lost 4; bases outside the gene matches: 16. Germline CDR1 SNHLY, CDR2 FYNNEI. The CDR3 bases are TGTGCCAGCTCCCCGCGGCGACAGGGGACTTTAAATCAGCCCCAGCATTTT. This sequence encodes CASSPRRQGTLNQPQHF.

The CDR3 nucleotides are TGTGCCAGCCGACAGGGGAGTCATAGCACTAATGAAAAACTGTTTTTT. It translates to CASRQGSHSTNEKLFF. The chain carries TRBV4-2 and TRBJ1-4; 8 positions agree with TRBD1. CDR3 length: 16 residues. Trimming cost V 8 bases and J 2 bases; bases outside gene matches: 10. The germline V gene encodes CDR1 LGHNA and CDR2 YNFKEQ.

Only one count was recorded for this clone. The V call is TRBV4-1, the J call TRBJ2-1; TRBD2 matches 10 bases. There are 16 residues in the CDR3. Unmatched junction bases numbered 8, after V lost 3 bases and J lost 6 bases. Germline V gives CDR1 MGHRA, CDR2 YSYEKL. The CDR3 sequence is CASSHQSGRASNEQFF. CDR3 coding DNA: TGCGCCAGCAGCCACCAGAGCGGGAGGGCCAGCAATGAGCAGTTCTTC.

The chain combines TRBV11-2 with TRBJ1-5, with D perhaps matching TRBD1 (5 bases). The ends were cut back, 0 bases at V and 7 bases at J, with 13 bases in the middle. Germline CDR1 and CDR2: SGHAT and FQNNGV. The CDR3 contains 15 residues. The CDR3 region is CASSLEGRARQPQHF. The CDR3 nucleotides are TGTGCCAGCAGCTTAGAGGGCAGGGCGAGGCAGCCCCAGCATTTT.

This clone has just one count. The rearrangement joins TRBV20-1 to TRBJ1-1, with unresolved D. Germline V gene lookup returns CDR1 DFQATT and CDR2 SNEGSKA (reference sequence). The CDR3 runs 11 residues. Trimming cost V 1 base and J 9 bases, with 9 bases left between them. CDR3 DNA: TGCAGTGCTAGAGGAGGGAGAAAAGCTTTCTTT. This codes for CSARGGRKAFF.

The rearrangement joins TRBV28 to TRBJ1-1, with TRBD1 matching 10 bases. CDR1 is MDHEN and CDR2 is SYDVKM in the germline V gene. V lost 5 bases to trimming and J lost 11 bases; unmatched junction nucleotides: 11. The CDR3 is 14 residues long. CDR3 loop: CASSPRTGGMLAFF. CDR3 bases: TGTGCCAGCAGTCCACGGACAGGGGGTATGCTCGCTTTCTTT.

The gene calls are TRBV5-1 and TRBJ2-1, with 7 positions matching TRBD1. The germline V gene encodes CDR1 SGHRS and CDR2 YFSETQ. CDR3 length: 15 amino acids. The V and J ends lost 2 bases and 6 bases, in that order; junction bases with no gene match: 8. The CDR3, as DNA: TGCGCCAGCAGCTTTCGACAGGGCTCATTCAATGAGCAGTTCTTC. It translates to CASSFRQGSFNEQFF.

This clone appeared once. The chain recombines TRBV30 with TRBJ2-7; a possible D gene is TRBD2 (6 bases). The CDR3 loop spans 15 amino acids. Germline CDR1 is GTSNPN and CDR2 is SVGIG (reference sequence). V shed 2 bases and J shed 0 bases, with 14 bases lying between them. CDR3 sequence: CAWSRSGESSYEQYF. DNA of the CDR3: TGTGCCTGGAGTCGTAGCGGAGAGAGCTCCTACGAGCAGTACTTC.

The J gene is TRBJ1-4, the V gene TRBV29-1; D gene ambiguous. The germline gives CDR1 SQVTM, CDR2 ANQGSEA. The V end lost 4 bases, the J end lost 8 bases, and 8 bases lay between the germline ends. The CDR3 loop spans 11 amino acids. The CDR3 here is CSVGGTEKLFF. CDR3 nucleotides: TGCAGCGTTGGAGGTACAGAAAAACTGTTTTTT.

V usage is TRBV29-1 and J usage is TRBJ1-1, with 10 bases identical to TRBD1. V gave up 7 bases and J gave up 2 bases; unmatched junction bases: 7. The CDR3 covers 14 residues. Germline assignment: CDR1 SQVTM and CDR2 ANQGSEA. The CDR3 DNA is TGCAGCGCACGGGACAGGGGAGGCAACACTGAAGCTTTCTTT. The encoded protein is CSARDRGGNTEAFF.

This sequence joins TRBV28 and TRBJ1-2; D possibly corresponds to TRBD1 (6 bases). This CDR3 spans 13 amino acids. V lost 3 bases to trimming and J lost 7 bases, with 12 bases between them. Germline CDR1 and CDR2: MDHEN and SYDVKM. CDR3 nucleotide sequence: TGTGCCAGCAGTTTCTGGGGGCGGAGTGGCTACACCTTC. The encoded protein is CASSFWGRSGYTF.